Each of the 15 T cell receptor beta chains below was sequenced from the same sample in a study of regulatory T cells in long-lasting Graves disease. Stated time point: newly diagnosed GD, antithyroid drugs for less than 3 months. The TCR library was made from RNA extracted from PBMCs. Investigators prepared the TCR beta libraries by applying iRepertoire HTBI primers and Arm-PCR of CDR3 regions. Via MiXCR, TCRdb re-called the multiplex PCR reads, giving one row per CDR3 protein. The table shows hundreds of thousands of distinct CDR3 sequences, with under 20% occurring only once. These data also formed part of another study, on T cells in Graves' hyperthyroidism and ophthalmopathy.

The sample consisted of peripheral blood mononuclear cells (PBMCs), taken at new diagnosis, from a patient treated with antithyroid drugs. The receptors derive from a woman in her twenties or thirties with Graves disease.

The J gene is TRBJ2-3, the V gene TRBV19; tentatively, D is TRBD2 (5 bases). CDR3 size: 15 residues. Trimming left V 7 bases short and J 1 base short, with 15 bases between. Germline V CDR1 and CDR2: LNHDA, SQIVND (reference sequence). The chain's CDR3 is CASTPPGGGTDTQYF. The CDR3 DNA is TGTGCCAGTACCCCCCCAGGAGGAGGCACAGATACGCAGTATTTT.

To note about this clonotype: Compared with germline, one end of the junction differs, possibly owing to a read error. V and J are TRBV28 and TRBJ1-1, with 9 bases lining up with TRBD1. The length of the CDR3 is 17 residues. CDR1 and CDR2 from the germline V gene are MDHEN and SYDVKM. In DNA, the CDR3 is TGTGCCAGCAGACATACCGGGACAGGGTCTTTAGTGGGTGAAACTTTCTTT. Encoded protein: CASRHTGTGSLVGETFF.

This clonotype was recorded at least ten times. The J gene is TRBJ2-3, the V gene TRBV30; D is ambiguous. Trimming shortened V by 4 bases and J by 2 bases, and 7 bases separated the two germline ends. CDR1 is GTSNPN, CDR2 SVGIG, per germline (reference sequence). There are 12 residues in the CDR3. CDR3 amino acids: CAWTHNTDTQYF. DNA for the CDR3: TGTGCCTGGACCCACAACACAGATACGCAGTATTTT.

The chain links TRBV19 to TRBJ1-1; D might be TRBD1 (5 bases). Per germline, CDR1 LNHDA and CDR2 SQIVND (reference sequence). The ends were cut back, 9 bases at V and 1 base at J, with 15 bases in the middle. The CDR3 has 14 residues. The CDR3 region is CASRDATANTEAFF. The CDR3 DNA is TGTGCCAGCCGAGATGCGACAGCGAACACTGAAGCTTTCTTT.

The chain recombines TRBV20-1 with TRBJ2-7, with D maybe TRBD2 (6 bases). The germline V and J ends were trimmed by 1 base and 3 bases, with 10 bases remaining between them. Looked up from germline, CDR1 is DFQATT and CDR2 is SNEGSKA (reference sequence). This CDR3 is 13 amino acids long. The DNA of the CDR3 is TGCAGTGCTAGAGGCGGGGCCTACTACGAGCAGTACTTC. Translating gives CSARGGAYYEQYF.

The sample holds a few counts of this clonotype. V and J are TRBV18 and TRBJ1-1; D uncertain. Trimming stripped 1 base from V and 4 bases from J, with 10 bases between. The germline V gene encodes CDR1 KGHSH and CDR2 LQKENI. CDR3 length equals 14 residues. The CDR3 DNA sequence: TGTGCCAGCTCACCACTTTTGGGTTCCACTGAAGCTTTCTTT. It yields the protein CASSPLLGSTEAFF. Full variable domain (remainder filled in from reference TRBV18 and TRBJ1-1): NAGVMQNPRHLVRRRGQEARLRCSPMKGHSHVYWYRQLPEEGLKFMVYLQKENIIDESGMPKERFSAEFPKEGPSILRIQQVVRGDSAAYFCASSPLLGSTEAFFGQGTRLTVV.

This clonotype was found many times. The chain recombines TRBV2 with TRBJ2-1; perhaps TRBD2 as D (7 bases). This CDR3 spans 13 amino acids. V shed 8 bases and J shed 10 bases, with 18 bases lying between them. From germline, CDR1 is SNHLY and CDR2 FYNNEI. CDR3 nucleotides: TGTGCCAGCGCCCCAGGGGACTACACAGAGCAGTTCTTC. Its protein is CASAPGDYTEQFF.

The sample holds a few counts of this clonotype. The V call is TRBV30, the J call TRBJ2-2; D may be TRBD1 or TRBD2 (5 bases each). Trimming removed 1 base at V and 3 bases at J, with 15 bases between. The CDR3 consists of 16 residues. Germline V gene data show CDR1 as GTSNPN and CDR2 as SVGIG (reference sequence). The CDR3 DNA follows: TGTGCCTGGAGTGACATGGGGGATGGGGACACCGGGGAGCTGTTTTTT. Its protein product is CAWSDMGDGDTGELFF. The whole variable domain, remainder taken from reference TRBV30 and TRBJ2-2, is SQTIHQWPATLVQPVGSPLSLECTVEGTSNPNLYWYRQAAGRGLQLLFYSVGIGQISSEVPQNLSASRPQDRQFILSSKKLLLSDSGFYLCAWSDMGDGDTGELFFGEGSRLTVL.

This clonotype came up many times. This chain links TRBV7-3 with TRBJ2-1; TRBD2 matches 10 bases. The CDR3 consists of 15 residues. V dropped 6 bases and J dropped 9; count of bases not matched to a gene: 11. The V gene's germline CDR1 is SGHTA and CDR2 FQGTGA. The CDR3 nucleotides are TGTGCCAGCAGGGGCCCTAGCGGGAGACGGGTTGAGCAGTTCTTC. Translating it yields CASRGPSGRRVEQFF. Filled out from reference TRBV7-3 and TRBJ2-1, the complete variable domain reads GAGVSQTPSNKVTEKGKYVELRCDPISGHTALYWYRQSLGQGPEFLIYFQGTGAADDSGLPNDRFFAVRPEGSVSTLKIQRTERGDSAVYLCASRGPSGRRVEQFFGPGTRLTVL.

The table lists this clonotype with many counts. The CDR3 nucleotides are TGTGCCAGCACAGGCGGAGGGGCGAAAGAGACCCAGTACTTC. As protein: CASTGGGAKETQYF. The chain combines TRBV28 with TRBJ2-5, with a tentative D call TRBD2 (6 bases). Per germline, CDR1 MDHEN and CDR2 SYDVKM. This CDR3 contains 14 residues. V was pared by 7 bases and J by 3 bases, with 15 bases between.

The V gene is TRBV28, the J gene TRBJ1-5; possibly TRBD1 for D (6 bases). V lost 6 bases and J lost 1, with 19 bases in between. CDR3 length equals 17 residues. CDR1 and CDR2 (germline): MDHEN, SYDVKM. The CDR3 spells CASRQPTGSASNQPQHF. The CDR3 DNA follows: TGTGCCAGCAGACAACCCACAGGGTCGGCCAGCAATCAGCCCCAGCATTTT. The variable domain in full, with the rest retrieved from reference TRBV28 and TRBJ1-5, is DVKVTQSSRYLVKRTGEKVFLECVQDMDHENMFWYRQDPGLGLRLIYFSYDVKMKEKGDIPEGYSVSREKKERFSLILESASTNQTSMYLCASRQPTGSASNQPQHFGDGTRLSIL.

This clonotype was observed many times. This chain uses TRBV2 with TRBJ2-3, with 8 bases that match TRBD2. The CDR3 has 14 amino acids. Trimming cost V 6 bases and J 5 bases; bases outside gene matches: 7. The germline CDR1 and CDR2 sequences are SNHLY and FYNNEI. CDR3 loop: CASRREVDIDTQYF. In nucleotides, the CDR3 is TGTGCCAGCAGGCGGGAGGTCGATATAGATACGCAGTATTTT.

The genes are TRBV29-1 and TRBJ2-7, with 8 bases fitting TRBD2. The V gene's germline CDR1 is SQVTM and CDR2 ANQGSEA. The CDR3 length is 13 residues. Germline trimming cut 4 bases from V and 7 bases from J; bases unmatched to any gene: 9. The CDR3 is CSVVRGLVGEQYF. CDR3 DNA sequence: TGCAGCGTTGTTCGGGGACTAGTGGGTGAGCAGTACTTC.

This clonotype was detected only a few times. This chain connects TRBV7-6 to TRBJ1-4; D gene unclear. The CDR3 is 16 amino acids. V lost 5 bases and J 4 bases, leaving 17 bases between the germline ends. Germline-derived CDR1 and CDR2 are SGHVS and FNYEAQ. The CDR3 here is CASSQDARRSNEKLFF. CDR3 coding DNA: TGTGCCAGCAGCCAAGATGCGAGGCGGAGTAATGAAAAACTGTTTTTT.

Many counts were recorded for this clonotype. The chain uses TRBV29-1 and TRBJ2-7; 13 bases agree with TRBD2. The CDR3 has 15 residues. The germline gives CDR1 SQVTM, CDR2 ANQGSEA. With V trimmed by 4 bases and J by 5 bases, 8 bases remained unmatched. In DNA, the CDR3 is TGCAGCGTTGGAACTAGCGGGAGGGTCGGGAACGAGCAGTACTTC. Amino acids: CSVGTSGRVGNEQYF.